This TCR beta chain comes out of a study of blood T cell repertoires in COVID-19 (dated by TCRdb to the early 2020s). General notes on the study: Collaborator samples came from the United States, Italy and Spain and covered acute and convalescent phases of COVID-19. The prospective study material was composed of cDNA or gDNA derived from T cells, B-cell-depleted T cells, or PBMCs. Subjects who had been exposed to COVID-19, were actively infected with it, or had recovered from it provided the deeply sampled blood TCRbeta repertoires that made up the dataset. A freely available public database, intended as a resource for researchers studying the immune response to SARS-CoV-2, is where the repertoires were released. The samples were drawn from two sources: the first 160 participants of the ongoing ImmuneRACE study, and 950 to 1,500 subjects contributed by 6 global collaborators. The sample metadata nearly always contained a de-identified subject ID, COVID-19 status, age in years and sex. Where available, HLA class I and class II types were obtained from metadata supplied by the sample provider rather than from assay-based typing. The full study reports these points: How much clinical and demographic metadata was included differed by source and by participant, and the metadata was provided uncurated.

The collaborating institutions used their own protocols to collect whole blood in K2EDTA tubes. For TCRbeta analysis, collaborators shipped samples as frozen whole blood, isolated PBMCs, or DNA extracted from either of those sample types. TCRbeta CDR3 regions were amplified from genomic DNA using the immunoSEQ Assay, a bias-controlled multiplex PCR. The published analysis was carried out like this. The number of nucleated cells in each sample was estimated from the amplification of reference gene primers within the assay. To quantify the absolute abundance of each unique TCRbeta CDR3 rearrangement, sequence reads were collapsed and filtered. For each sample, productive Simpson clonality was calculated by taking the square root of Simpson's diversity index across productive rearrangements. Not all clones reach the TCRdb copy of this immuneACCESS table, which keeps in-frame sequences only. Checked studies attribute under half of the gap to unresolved V genes and leave the rest unexplained. V and J calls and clone size are copied from that table; D and trimming were computed from the DNA. Here the sample has about 59,000 clones; under 90% occur a single time. Approximately 30% of the sample goes to the ten largest clones.

A word on this clone: Its antigen is still unknown. Base qualities were left out, and no much larger clone turns up one base away.

Sample: peripheral blood. The clonotype originates from a woman aged 80 or older with active or convalescent COVID-19.

The DNA sequence is as follows: TGTGCCAGCAGCCGTCATGGGGGGATCCCTGGCTACACCTTC. Protein translation: CASSRHGGIPGYTF. This chain is built from TRBV5-6 and TRBJ1-2; TRBD1 could be the D gene, as 5 bases match. The CDR3 covers 14 residues, taking in both the cysteine and the phenylalanine. The read is trimmed to its CDR3 DNA, 42 bases read in frame from base 1. V and J are truncated by 4 bases and 7 bases respectively, leaving an intervening sequence of 17 bases. For CDR1 and CDR2, the germline V gene lists SGHDT and YYEEEE.